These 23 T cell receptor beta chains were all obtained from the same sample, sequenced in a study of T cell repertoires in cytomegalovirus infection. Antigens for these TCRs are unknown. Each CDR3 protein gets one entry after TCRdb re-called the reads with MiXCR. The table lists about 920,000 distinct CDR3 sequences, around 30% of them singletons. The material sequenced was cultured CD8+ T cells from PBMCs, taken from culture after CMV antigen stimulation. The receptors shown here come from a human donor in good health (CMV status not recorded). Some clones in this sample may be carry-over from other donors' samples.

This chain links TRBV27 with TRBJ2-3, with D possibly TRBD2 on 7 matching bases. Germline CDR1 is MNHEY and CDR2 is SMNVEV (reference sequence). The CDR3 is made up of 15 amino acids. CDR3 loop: CSTNVRGGAADTQYF. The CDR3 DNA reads TGTTCCACAAACGTTAGGGGGGGGGCAGCAGATACGCAGTATTTT.

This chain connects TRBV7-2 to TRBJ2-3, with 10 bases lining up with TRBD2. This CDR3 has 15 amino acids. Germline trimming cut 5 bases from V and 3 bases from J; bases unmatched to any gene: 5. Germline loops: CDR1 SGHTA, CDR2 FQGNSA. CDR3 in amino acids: CASSKSGGATDTQYF. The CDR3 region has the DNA TGTGCCAGCAGCAAAAGCGGGGGGGCTACAGATACGCAGTATTTT.

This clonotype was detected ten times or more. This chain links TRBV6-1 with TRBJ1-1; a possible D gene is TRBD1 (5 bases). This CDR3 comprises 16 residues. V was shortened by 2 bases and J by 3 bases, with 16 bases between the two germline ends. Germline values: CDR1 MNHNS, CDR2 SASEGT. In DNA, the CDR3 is TGTGCCAGCAGTGAATTGTGGCGGGACTGGGACACTGAAGCTTTCTTT. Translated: CASSELWRDWDTEAFF.

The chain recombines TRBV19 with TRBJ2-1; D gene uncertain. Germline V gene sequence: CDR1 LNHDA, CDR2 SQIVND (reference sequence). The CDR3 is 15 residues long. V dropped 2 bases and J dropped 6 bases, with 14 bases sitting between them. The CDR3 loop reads CASSILYGAGNEQFF. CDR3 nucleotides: TGTGCCAGTAGTATACTATATGGAGCAGGCAATGAGCAGTTCTTC.

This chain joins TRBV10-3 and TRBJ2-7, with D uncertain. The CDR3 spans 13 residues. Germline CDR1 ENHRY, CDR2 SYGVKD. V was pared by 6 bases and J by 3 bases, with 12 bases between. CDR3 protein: CAISARASYEQYV. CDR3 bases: TGTGCCATCAGCGCCCGAGCCAGCTACGAGCAGTACGTC.

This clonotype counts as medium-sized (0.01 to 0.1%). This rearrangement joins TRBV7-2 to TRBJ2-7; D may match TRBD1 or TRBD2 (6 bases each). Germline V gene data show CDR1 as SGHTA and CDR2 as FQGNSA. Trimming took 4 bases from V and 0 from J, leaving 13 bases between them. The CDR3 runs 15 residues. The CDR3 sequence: CASSYGGRGSYEQYV. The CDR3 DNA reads TGTGCCAGCAGCTACGGGGGCAGGGGCTCCTACGAGCAGTACGTC.

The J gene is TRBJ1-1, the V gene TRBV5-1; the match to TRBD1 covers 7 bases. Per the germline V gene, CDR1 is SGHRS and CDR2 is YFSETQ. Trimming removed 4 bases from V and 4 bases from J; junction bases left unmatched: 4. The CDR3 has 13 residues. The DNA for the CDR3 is TGCGCCAGCAGCAAGGGGGCTCCCACTGAAGCTTTCTTT. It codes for CASSKGAPTEAFF.

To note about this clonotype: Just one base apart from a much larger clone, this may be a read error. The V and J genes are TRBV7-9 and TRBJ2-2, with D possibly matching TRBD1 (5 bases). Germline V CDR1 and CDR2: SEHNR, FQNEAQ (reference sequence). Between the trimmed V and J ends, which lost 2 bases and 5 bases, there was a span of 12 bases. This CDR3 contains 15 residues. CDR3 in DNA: TGTGCCAGCAGCTTATGGGATCAGGGAACCGGGGAGCTGTTTTTT. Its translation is CASSLWDQGTGELFF.

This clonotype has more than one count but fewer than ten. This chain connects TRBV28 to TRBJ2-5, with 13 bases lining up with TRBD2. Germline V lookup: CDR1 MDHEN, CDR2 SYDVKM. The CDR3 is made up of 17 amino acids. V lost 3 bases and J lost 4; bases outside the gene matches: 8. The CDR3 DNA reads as TGTGCCAGCAGTTTGGGGACTAGCGGGGACTCCACAGAGACCCAGTACTTC. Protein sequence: CASSLGTSGDSTETQYF.

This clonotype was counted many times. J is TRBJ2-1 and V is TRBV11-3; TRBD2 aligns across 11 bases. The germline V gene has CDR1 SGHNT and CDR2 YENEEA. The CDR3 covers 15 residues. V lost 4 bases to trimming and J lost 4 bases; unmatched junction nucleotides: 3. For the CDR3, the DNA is TGTGCCAGCAGCTCGACTAGCGGGATATACAATGAGCAGTTCTTC. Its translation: CASSSTSGIYNEQFF.

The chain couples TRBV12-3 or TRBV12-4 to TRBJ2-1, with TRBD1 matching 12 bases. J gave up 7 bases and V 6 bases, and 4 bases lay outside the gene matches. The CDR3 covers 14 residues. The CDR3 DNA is TGTGCCAGCAGCGGGACAGGGGGCGGGAATGAGCAGTTCTTC. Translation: CASSGTGGGNEQFF.

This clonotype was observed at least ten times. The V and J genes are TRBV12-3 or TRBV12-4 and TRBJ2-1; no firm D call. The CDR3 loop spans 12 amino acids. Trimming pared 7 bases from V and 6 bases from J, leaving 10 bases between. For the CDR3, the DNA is TGTGCCAGCACCCTTAACTTCAATGAGCAGTTCTTC. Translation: CASTLNFNEQFF.

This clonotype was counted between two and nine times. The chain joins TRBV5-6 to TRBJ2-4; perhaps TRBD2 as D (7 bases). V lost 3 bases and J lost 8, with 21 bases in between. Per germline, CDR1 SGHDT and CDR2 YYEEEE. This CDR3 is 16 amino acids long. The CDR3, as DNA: TGTGCCAGCAGCTCGTCCACGGGGGGCGCCGGATACATTCAGTACTTC. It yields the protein CASSSSTGGAGYIQYF.

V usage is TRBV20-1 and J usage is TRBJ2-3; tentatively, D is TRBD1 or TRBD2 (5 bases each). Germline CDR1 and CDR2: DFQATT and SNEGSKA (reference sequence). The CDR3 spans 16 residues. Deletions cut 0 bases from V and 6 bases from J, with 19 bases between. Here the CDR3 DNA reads TGCAGTGCTAGAGATCTCGGGGCCGCACGTAAGGATACGCAGTATTTT. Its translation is CSARDLGAARKDTQYF.

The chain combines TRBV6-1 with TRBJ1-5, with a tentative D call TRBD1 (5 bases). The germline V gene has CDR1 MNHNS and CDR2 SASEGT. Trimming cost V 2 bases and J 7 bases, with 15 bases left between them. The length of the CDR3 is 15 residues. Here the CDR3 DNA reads TGTGCCAGCAGTGAAAAGTGGCAGGGCGGGCAGCCCCAGCATTTT. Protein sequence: CASSEKWQGGQPQHF.

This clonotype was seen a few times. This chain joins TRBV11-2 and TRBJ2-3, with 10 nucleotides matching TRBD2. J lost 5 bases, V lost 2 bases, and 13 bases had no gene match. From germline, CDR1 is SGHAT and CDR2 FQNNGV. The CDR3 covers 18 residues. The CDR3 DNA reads TGTGCCAGCAGCTTATTCGTAGGAGCGGGGGGGCCCAGAGATACGCAGTATTTT. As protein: CASSLFVGAGGPRDTQYF.

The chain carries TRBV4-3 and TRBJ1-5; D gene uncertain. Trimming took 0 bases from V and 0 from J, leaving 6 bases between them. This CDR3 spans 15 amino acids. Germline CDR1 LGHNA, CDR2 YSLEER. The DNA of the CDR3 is TGCGCCAGCAGCCAAGACAAGAATAGCAATCAGCCCCAGCATTTT. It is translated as CASSQDKNSNQPQHF.

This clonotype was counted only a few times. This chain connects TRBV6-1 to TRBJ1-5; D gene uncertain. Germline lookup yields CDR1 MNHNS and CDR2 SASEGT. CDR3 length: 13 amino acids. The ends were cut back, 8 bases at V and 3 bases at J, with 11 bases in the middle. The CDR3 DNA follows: TGTGCCAGCGCCCTTACCAACAATCAGCCCCAGCATTTT. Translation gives CASALTNNQPQHF.

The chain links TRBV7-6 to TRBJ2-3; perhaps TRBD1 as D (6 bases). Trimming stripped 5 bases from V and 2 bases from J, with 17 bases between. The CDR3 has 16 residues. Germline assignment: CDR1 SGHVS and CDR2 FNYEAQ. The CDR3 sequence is CASSQQGVWTTDTQYF. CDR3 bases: TGTGCCAGCAGCCAACAGGGAGTCTGGACCACAGATACGCAGTATTTT.

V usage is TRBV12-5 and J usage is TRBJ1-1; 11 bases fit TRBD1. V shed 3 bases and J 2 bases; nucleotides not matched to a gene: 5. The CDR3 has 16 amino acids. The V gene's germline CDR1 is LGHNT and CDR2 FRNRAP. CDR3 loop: CASGFGQGAKNTEAFF. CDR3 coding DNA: TGTGCTAGTGGTTTTGGACAGGGGGCGAAAAACACTGAAGCTTTCTTT.

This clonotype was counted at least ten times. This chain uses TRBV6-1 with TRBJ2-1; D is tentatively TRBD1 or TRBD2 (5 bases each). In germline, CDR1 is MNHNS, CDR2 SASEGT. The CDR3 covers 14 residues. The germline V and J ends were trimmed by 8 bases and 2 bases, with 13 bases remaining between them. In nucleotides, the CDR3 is TGTGCCAGCGACAGCGGAGCGCCCTACAATGAGCAGTTCTTC. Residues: CASDSGAPYNEQFF.

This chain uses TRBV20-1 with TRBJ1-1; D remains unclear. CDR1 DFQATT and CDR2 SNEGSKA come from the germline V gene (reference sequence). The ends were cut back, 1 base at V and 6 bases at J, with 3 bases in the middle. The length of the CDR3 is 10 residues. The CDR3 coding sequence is TGCAGTGCTAGAGTAGCTGAAGCTTTCTTT. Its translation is CSARVAEAFF.

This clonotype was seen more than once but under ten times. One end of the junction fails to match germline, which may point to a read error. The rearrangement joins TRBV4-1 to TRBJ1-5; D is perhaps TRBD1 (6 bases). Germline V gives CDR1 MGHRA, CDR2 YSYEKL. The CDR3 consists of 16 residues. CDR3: CASSQDNVRGDQPQHF. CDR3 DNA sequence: TGCGCCAGCAGTCAAGATAACGTCAGGGGAGATCAGCCCCAGCATTTT.